This T cell receptor (beta chain) came from a study of cytomegalovirus exposure and HLA in healthy donors. Study-wide findings and caveats: The study listed some 160 cytomegalovirus-associated TCR beta chains.

Details on this clone: What it binds is unknown.

There are 15 residues in the CDR3. The V end was cut by 1 base, the J end by 3 bases, with 13 bases between. Germline CDR1 SGHNT, CDR2 YENEEA. The PCR employed 60 Vbeta primers together with 13 Jbeta primers. Some clones are missing from TCRdb's copy, which holds only in-frame ones; the method was immunoSEQ multiplex PCR. The profile shows around 100,000 clones, 79% of them singletons. The sequenced material came from PBMCs. The source is a woman aged 18-35 years in good health and CMV-seropositive. V is TRBV11-3 and J is TRBJ2-7; a possible D gene is TRBD1 (7 bases). The CDR3 DNA follows: TGTGCCAGCAGCTTAGTAGGGGGCGGGGTCTACGAGCAGTACTTC. Translating gives CASSLVGGGVYEQYF.